This TCR beta chain was captured in a study of T cell repertoires in cytomegalovirus infection. Turning to the study itself: Matching HLA type, along with CMV infection, was indicated by public TCR beta signatures. Study-level findings and limits: People with CMV and the relevant HLA were identified by cumulative public TCR beta family frequency.

TCRdb redid the calling of the reads with MiXCR, one entry per CDR3 protein. The data show about half a million distinct CDR3 sequences, under 45% seen once. Worth noting for this clonotype: Its antigen is not identified.

The CDR3 has 11 residues. V dropped 8 bases and J dropped 3 bases, with 7 bases sitting between them. CDR1 is SEHNR, CDR2 FQNEAQ, per germline (reference sequence). The TCR originated in a human donor in good health (CMV status not recorded). Some clones in this sample may be carry-over from other donors' samples. Here the sequenced sample was cultured PBMCs, taken from culture after CMV antigen stimulation. The V and J genes are TRBV7-9 and TRBJ1-1; tentative D call: TRBD1 (5 bases). CDR3 sequence reads: CASGRDTEAFF. The CDR3 nucleotides read TGTGCCAGCGGCAGGGACACTGAAGCTTTCTTT.